Sequencing of this T cell receptor (beta chain) was carried out in a study of blood T cell repertoires in COVID-19. On the study more broadly: Material from acute and convalescent COVID-19 was sourced from the United States, Italy and Spain. The analysed material was cDNA or gDNA that came from T cells, B-cell-depleted T cells, or PBMCs.

The CDR3 totals 15 residues. Trimming stripped 3 bases from V and 3 bases from J, with 14 bases between. Per germline, CDR1 LGHNA and CDR2 YSLEER. The data were produced by immunoSEQ multiplex PCR, yet TCRdb's version contains in-frame clones alone and is incomplete. This sample has about 130,000 clones, with roughly 77% found just once. The V call is TRBV4-3, the J call TRBJ1-1; unclear D gene. Sequencing was done on a sample of peripheral blood. This sequence was found in a woman in her 70s with COVID-19, enrolled during active disease. CDR3 amino acids: CASSQHKRGDTEAFF. DNA of the CDR3: TGCGCCAGCAGCCAGCACAAACGGGGAGACACTGAAGCTTTCTTT.